This TCR beta chain was found in a study of patients and donors after allogeneic stem cell transplantation (dated by TCRdb to the early 2020s). Receptors were amplified or captured by RT-PCR. These reads were obtained on a NextSeq 550. TCRdb reprocessing: public reads trimmed at Q25 with fastp, clones called with MiXCR, in-frame beta chains kept. When rows share a CDR3 protein, they turn into one entry using the most common DNA and genes. Here the sample has 900,000 to 1,000,000 distinct CDR3 sequences; about 20% occur a single time. The ten largest clones capture 5% to 7.5% of the sample. V and J lose 6 bases and 2 bases, and a span of 13 bases separates them. Reading from cysteine to phenylalanine, the CDR3 counts 14 amino acids. Only the CDR3 region is kept as DNA, spanning 42 bases read in frame from base 1. The germline V gene encodes CDR1 LGHNT and CDR2 FRNRAP. In regard to this clonotype: Its binding antigen is unknown. Per-base qualities were not stored, and no clone one base away is much larger.

This chain is built from TRBV12-5 and TRBJ1-1; possibly the D gene is TRBD1, per 5 matching bases. The TCR sequence derives from a human donor who was either an allogeneic HSCT recipient or a stem cell or donor lymphocyte infusion donor (not recorded which). It is not recorded whose cells these are; they may come from a transplant donor. Material: blood, either unsorted or a sorted T cell fraction (not recorded which). The sequenced DNA: TGTGCTAGTGGATGGGGGGAGGGAAACACTGAAGCTTTCTTT. It translates as CASGWGEGNTEAFF.